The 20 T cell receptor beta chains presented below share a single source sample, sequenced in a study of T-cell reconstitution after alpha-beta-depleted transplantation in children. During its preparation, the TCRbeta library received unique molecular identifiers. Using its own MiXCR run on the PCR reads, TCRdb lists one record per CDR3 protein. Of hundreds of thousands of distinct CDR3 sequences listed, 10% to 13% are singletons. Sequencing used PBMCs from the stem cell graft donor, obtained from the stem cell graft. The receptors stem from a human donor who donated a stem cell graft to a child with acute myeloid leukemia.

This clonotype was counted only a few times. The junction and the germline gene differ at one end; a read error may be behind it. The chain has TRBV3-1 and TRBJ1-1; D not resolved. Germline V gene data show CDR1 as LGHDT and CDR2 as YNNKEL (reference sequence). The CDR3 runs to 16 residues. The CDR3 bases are TGTGCCAGCAGCCGGCAAAAACCGGGAAGGAACACTGAAGTTTTCTTT. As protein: CASSRQKPGRNTEVFF. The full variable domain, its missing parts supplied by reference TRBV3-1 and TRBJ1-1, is DTAVSQTPKYLVTQMGNDKSIKCEQNLGHDTMYWYKQDSKKFLKIMFSYNNKELIINETVPNRFSPKSPDKAHLNLHINSLELGDSAVYFCASSRQKPGRNTEVFFGQGTRLTVV.

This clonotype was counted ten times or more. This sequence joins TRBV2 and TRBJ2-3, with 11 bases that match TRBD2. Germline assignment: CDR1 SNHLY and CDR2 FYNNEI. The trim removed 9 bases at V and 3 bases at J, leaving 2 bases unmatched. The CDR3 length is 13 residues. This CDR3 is CARRTSGTDTQYF. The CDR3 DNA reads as TGTGCCAGAAGGACTAGCGGGACAGATACGCAGTATTTT.

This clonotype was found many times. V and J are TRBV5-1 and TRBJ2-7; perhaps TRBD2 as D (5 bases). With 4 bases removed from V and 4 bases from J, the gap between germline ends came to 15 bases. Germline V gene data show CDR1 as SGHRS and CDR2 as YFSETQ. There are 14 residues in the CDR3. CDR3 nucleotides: TGCGCCAGCAGCGGAGACGGGGTCGGGTACGAGCAGTACTTC. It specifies CASSGDGVGYEQYF.

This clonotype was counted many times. The CDR3 DNA sequence: TGCAGCGTGGCCGGGACAGGGCTTTCCTACGAGCAGTACTTC. Translation: CSVAGTGLSYEQYF. The chain couples TRBV29-1 to TRBJ2-7; TRBD1 aligns across 9 bases. This CDR3 has 14 amino acids. The J segment lost 1 base and the V segment lost 6 bases, leaving 7 bases of the junction unmatched. Germline CDR1 is SQVTM and CDR2 is ANQGSEA.

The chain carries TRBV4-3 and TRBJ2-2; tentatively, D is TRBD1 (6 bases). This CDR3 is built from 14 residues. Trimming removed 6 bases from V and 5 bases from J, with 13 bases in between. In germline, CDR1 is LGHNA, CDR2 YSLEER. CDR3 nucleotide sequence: TGCGCCAGCAGACGAAATACAGGGACCGGGGAGCTGTTTTTT. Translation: CASRRNTGTGELFF.

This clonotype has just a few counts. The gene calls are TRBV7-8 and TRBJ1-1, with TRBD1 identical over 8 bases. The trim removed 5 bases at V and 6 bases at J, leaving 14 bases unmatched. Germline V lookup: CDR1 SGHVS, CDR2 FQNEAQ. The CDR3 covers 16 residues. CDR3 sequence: CASSPVNRGNYAEAFF. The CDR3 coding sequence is TGTGCCAGCAGCCCCGTAAACAGGGGGAATTACGCTGAAGCTTTCTTT.

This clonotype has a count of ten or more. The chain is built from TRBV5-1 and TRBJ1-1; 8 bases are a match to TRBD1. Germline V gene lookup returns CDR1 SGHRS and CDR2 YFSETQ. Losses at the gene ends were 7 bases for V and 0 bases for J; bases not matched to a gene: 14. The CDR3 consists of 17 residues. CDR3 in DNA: TGCGCCAGCGCCAGACAGGGGATGAACATAATGAACACTGAAGCTTTCTTT. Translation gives CASARQGMNIMNTEAFF.

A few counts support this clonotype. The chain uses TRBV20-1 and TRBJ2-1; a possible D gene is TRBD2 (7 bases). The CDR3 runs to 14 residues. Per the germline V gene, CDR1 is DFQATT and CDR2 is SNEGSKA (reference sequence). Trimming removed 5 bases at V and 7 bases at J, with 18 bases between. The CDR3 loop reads CSAPSREGQNEQFF. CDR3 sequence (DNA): TGCAGTGCTCCCTCCAGGGAGGGACAAAATGAGCAGTTCTTC.

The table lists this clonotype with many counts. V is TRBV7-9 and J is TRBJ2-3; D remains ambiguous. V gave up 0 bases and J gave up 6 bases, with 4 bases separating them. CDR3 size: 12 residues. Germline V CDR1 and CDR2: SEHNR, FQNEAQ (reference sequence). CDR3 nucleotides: TGTGCCAGCAGCTTAGCGCCGGATACGCAGTATTTT. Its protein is CASSLAPDTQYF.

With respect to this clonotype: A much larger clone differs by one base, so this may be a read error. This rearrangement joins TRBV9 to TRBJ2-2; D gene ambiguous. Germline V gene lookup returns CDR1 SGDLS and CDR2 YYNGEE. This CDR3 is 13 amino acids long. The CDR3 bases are TGTGACAGCAGCGTTTGGGGAACCGGGGAGCTGTTTTTT. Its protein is CDSSVWGTGELFF.

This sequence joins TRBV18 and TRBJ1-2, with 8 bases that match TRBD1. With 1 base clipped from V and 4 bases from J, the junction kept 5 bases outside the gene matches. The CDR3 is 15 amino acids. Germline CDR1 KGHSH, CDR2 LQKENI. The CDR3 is CASSPLQGAFYGYTF. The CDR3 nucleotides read TGTGCCAGCTCACCACTGCAGGGGGCATTCTATGGCTACACCTTC.

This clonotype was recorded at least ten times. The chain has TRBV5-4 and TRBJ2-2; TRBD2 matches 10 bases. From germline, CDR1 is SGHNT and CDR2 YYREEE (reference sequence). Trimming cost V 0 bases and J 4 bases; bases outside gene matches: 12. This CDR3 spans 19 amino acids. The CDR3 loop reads CASSLDLAGVYEVTGELFF. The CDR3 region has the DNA TGTGCCAGCAGCTTGGACCTAGCGGGAGTTTACGAGGTCACCGGGGAGCTGTTTTTT.

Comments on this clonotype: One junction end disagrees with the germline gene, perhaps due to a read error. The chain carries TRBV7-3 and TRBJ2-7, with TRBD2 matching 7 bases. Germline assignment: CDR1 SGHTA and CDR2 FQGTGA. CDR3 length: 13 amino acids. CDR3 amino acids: CASSPVGEGPLIF. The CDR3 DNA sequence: TGTGCCAGCAGCCCCGTTGGGGAGGGTCCCCTCATCTTC.

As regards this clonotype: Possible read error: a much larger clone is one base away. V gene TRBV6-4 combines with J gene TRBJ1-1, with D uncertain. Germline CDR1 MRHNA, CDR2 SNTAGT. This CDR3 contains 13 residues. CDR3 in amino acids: CACSFLLGTEAFF. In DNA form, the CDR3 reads TGTGCCTGCAGTTTCCTCCTGGGGACTGAAGCTTTCTTT.

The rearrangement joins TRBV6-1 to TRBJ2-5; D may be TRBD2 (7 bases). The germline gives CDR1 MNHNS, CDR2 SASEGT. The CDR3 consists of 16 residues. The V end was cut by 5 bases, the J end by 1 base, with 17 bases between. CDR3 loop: CASSPWGGGTQETQYF. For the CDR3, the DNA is TGTGCCAGCAGTCCCTGGGGGGGCGGTACCCAAGAGACCCAGTACTTC.

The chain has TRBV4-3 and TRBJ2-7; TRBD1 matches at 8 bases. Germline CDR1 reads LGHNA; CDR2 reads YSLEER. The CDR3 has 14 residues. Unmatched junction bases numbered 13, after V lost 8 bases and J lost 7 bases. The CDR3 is CASGAAGGLGEQYF. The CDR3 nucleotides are TGCGCCAGCGGGGCGGCAGGGGGCCTCGGGGAGCAGTACTTC.

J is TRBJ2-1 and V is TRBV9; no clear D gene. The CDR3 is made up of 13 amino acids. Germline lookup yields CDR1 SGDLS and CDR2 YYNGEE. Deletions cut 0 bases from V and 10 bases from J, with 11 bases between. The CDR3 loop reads CASSVDPFQEQFF. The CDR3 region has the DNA TGTGCCAGCAGCGTAGACCCCTTTCAGGAGCAGTTCTTC.

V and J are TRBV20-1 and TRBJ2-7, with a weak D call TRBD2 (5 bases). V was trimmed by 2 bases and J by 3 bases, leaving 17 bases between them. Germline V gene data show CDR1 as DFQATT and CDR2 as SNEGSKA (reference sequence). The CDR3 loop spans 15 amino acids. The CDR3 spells CSARPLSGPSYEQYF. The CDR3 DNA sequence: TGCAGTGCTAGACCTCTAAGCGGACCAAGCTACGAGCAGTACTTC.

CDR3 coding DNA: TGTGCCAGCAGCCCGATGTTGGCGCCAGGGGCAAGAGAGACCCAGTACTTC. The encoded protein is CASSPMLAPGARETQYF. The chain combines TRBV3-1 with TRBJ2-5; a weak D match, TRBD1 (6 bases). Trimming removed 4 bases from V and 4 bases from J, with 22 bases in between. CDR1 is LGHDT and CDR2 is YNNKEL in the germline V gene (reference sequence). This CDR3 is 17 amino acids long.

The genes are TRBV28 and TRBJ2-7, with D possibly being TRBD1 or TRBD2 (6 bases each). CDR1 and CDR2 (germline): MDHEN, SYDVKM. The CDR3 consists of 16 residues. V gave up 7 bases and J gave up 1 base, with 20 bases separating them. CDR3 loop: CASTPVGGRLSYEQYF. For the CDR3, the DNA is TGTGCCAGCACCCCCGTGGGGGGCCGTCTATCCTACGAGCAGTACTTC.